One T cell receptor (beta chain) is described in this entry. Its target is unknown. Data came from immunoSEQ multiplex PCR; TCRdb stores just in-frame clones and leaves some out. The sample contains around 2.5 million clones, 80% to 95% of which appear only once. The sample belongs to a study of shared clonotypes between healthy human individuals. The CDR3 length is 13 residues. Trimming removed 5 bases from V and 4 bases from J; junction bases left unmatched: 4. The germline gives CDR1 LNHDA, CDR2 SQIVND (reference sequence). General study results and limits: Sampling covered blood only; tissue repertoires likely differ.

The sequence was collected from a young man in good health. Some clones in this sample may be carry-over from other donors' samples. The rearrangement uses TRBV19 and TRBJ1-1; TRBD1 agrees at 7 bases. The material sequenced was naive CD4+ T cells from PBMCs. Sample subset: CD45RA+ positively selected. CDR3 in amino acids: CASSPDRVTEAFF. In DNA, the CDR3 is TGTGCCAGTAGTCCCGACAGGGTCACTGAAGCTTTCTTT.